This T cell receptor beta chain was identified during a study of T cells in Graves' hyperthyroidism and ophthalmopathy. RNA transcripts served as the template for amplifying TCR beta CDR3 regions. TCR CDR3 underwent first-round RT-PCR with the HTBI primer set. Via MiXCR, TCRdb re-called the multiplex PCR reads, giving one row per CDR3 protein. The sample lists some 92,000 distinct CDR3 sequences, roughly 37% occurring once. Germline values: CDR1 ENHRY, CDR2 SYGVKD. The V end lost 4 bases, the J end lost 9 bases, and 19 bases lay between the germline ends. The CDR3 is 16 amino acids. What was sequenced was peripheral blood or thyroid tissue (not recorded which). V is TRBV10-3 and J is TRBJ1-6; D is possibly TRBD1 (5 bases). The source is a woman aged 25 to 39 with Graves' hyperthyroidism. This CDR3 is CAISGTGDSHGSPLHF. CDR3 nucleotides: TGTGCCATCAGTGGGACCGGGGACTCTCACGGTTCACCCCTCCACTTT.